This paragraph reports one T cell receptor (beta chain). Antigen unknown. CDR3 length: 14 residues. The germline CDR1 and CDR2 sequences are SNHLY and FYNNEI. V gave up 5 bases and J gave up 3 bases, with 10 bases separating them. Assay: immunoSEQ multiplex PCR; the TCRdb copy retains only in-frame clones and omits some. The data contain about 530,000 clones, about 95% of them singletons. The data derive from a study of shared clonotypes between healthy human individuals. Study conclusions and caveats: The generation probabilities recorded for non-shared clonotypes fell below those of clonotypes shared by all four donors. Represented genetic and exposure-history diversity was restricted by having few donors.

The genes are TRBV2 and TRBJ1-4; tentatively, D is TRBD1 (6 bases). Sequencing was carried out using naive CD4+ T cells sorted from blood. Regarding subset: CD45RA+ positively selected. The TCR was taken from a woman aged 25 to 45 in good health. CDR3 residues: CASSRQESNEKLFF. For the CDR3, the DNA is TGTGCCAGCAGTAGACAGGAGTCTAATGAAAAACTGTTTTTT. Full variable domain (missing parts from reference TRBV2 and TRBJ1-4): EPEVTQTPSHQVTQMGQEVILRCVPISNHLYFYWYRQILGQKVEFLVSFYNNEISEKSEIFDDQFSVERPDGSNFTLKIRSTKLEDSAMYFCASSRQESNEKLFFGSGTQLSVL.